The 5 T cell receptor beta chains reported below all come from one sample, sequenced in a study of shared clonotypes between healthy human individuals. Assay used: immunoSEQ multiplex PCR; TCRdb lists only in-frame clones, some missing. The sample contains some 2,500,000 clones, 93% of which appear only once. Source material: naive CD4+ T cells from PBMCs. Subset defined: CD45RA+ positively selected. All receptors come from a man younger than 35 in good health. Some clones in this sample may be carry-over from other donors' samples.

V gene TRBV4-1 combines with J gene TRBJ2-1, with D possibly being TRBD1 or TRBD2 (7 bases each). V was cut by 1 base and J by 4 bases, with 11 bases left in between. CDR1 and CDR2 (germline): MGHRA, YSYEKL. CDR3 length equals 15 residues. Written as DNA, the CDR3 is TGCGCCAGCAGCCAAGGACAGGGAGGGTACAATGAGCAGTTCTTC. Encoded protein: CASSQGQGGYNEQFF.

The rearrangement uses TRBV7-9 and TRBJ1-1; a weak D match, TRBD1 (5 bases). The CDR3 consists of 13 residues. CDR1 is SEHNR and CDR2 is FQNEAQ in the germline V gene (reference sequence). The V gene lost 5 bases and the J gene lost 2 bases, with 9 bases spanning the gap. This chain's CDR3 is CASSTDRNTEAFF. The CDR3 DNA is TGTGCCAGCAGCACTGACAGAAACACTGAAGCTTTCTTT.

The genes are TRBV4-1 and TRBJ1-5; the D gene is possibly TRBD1 (5 bases). Trimming cost V 3 bases and J 3 bases, with 12 bases left between them. The CDR3 has 15 residues. Germline V gene lookup returns CDR1 MGHRA and CDR2 YSYEKL. The CDR3 DNA reads as TGCGCCAGCAGCCAGACAGACACTACCAATCAGCCCCAGCATTTT. Translated: CASSQTDTTNQPQHF.

The CDR3 DNA is TGTGCCAGCAGCGTCTCAAGCTCCTATAATTCACCCCTCCACTTT. Its protein is CASSVSSSYNSPLHF. The chain combines TRBV9 with TRBJ1-6; D is unclear. Per the germline V gene, CDR1 is SGDLS and CDR2 is YYNGEE. The length of the CDR3 is 15 residues. The ends were cut back, 2 bases at V and 0 bases at J, with 6 bases in the middle.

The rearrangement uses TRBV6-5 and TRBJ1-5; D is uncertain. The CDR3 extends over 13 amino acids. The V end was cut by 7 bases, the J end by 3 bases, with 10 bases between. Germline lookup yields CDR1 MNHEY and CDR2 SVGAGI. CDR3 DNA: TGTGCCAGCAAGCCGGGATACAATCAGCCCCAGCATTTT. Its protein is CASKPGYNQPQHF.